This TCR beta chain emerged from a study of PD-L1 blockade in urothelial cancer. As for the study in general: A median blood sample held approximately 150,000 T cells and more than 80,000 unique TCRs.

Per the germline V gene, CDR1 is SGDLS and CDR2 is YYNGEE. V lost 4 bases and J 5 bases, leaving 18 bases between the germline ends. CDR3 length: 15 amino acids. Only in-frame clones appear in the TCRdb table, and some are missing; sequencing was by immunoSEQ multiplex PCR. The sample has tens of thousands of clones, approximately 86% seen once. This clone was counted a few times. Time point specified: pretreatment peripheral blood. Specimen: PBMCs, collected around atezolizumab (anti-PD-L1) treatment. The V call is TRBV9, the J call TRBJ2-5, with D hard to call. The clonotype comes from a man aged 55 to 70 with urothelial cancer. CDR3 in amino acids: CASSLAPGGGETQYF. The CDR3 DNA is TGTGCCAGCAGCTTAGCCCCTGGCGGCGGCGAGACCCAGTACTTC.